This is a list of T cell receptor beta chains from one sample in a study of T cell repertoires in cytomegalovirus infection. These receptors have no identified antigens. TCRdb fed the reads into MiXCR, producing one record per CDR3 protein. The table includes approximately 81,000 distinct CDR3 sequences, 20% to 30% detected once. Here the sequenced sample was CD8+ T cells from cultured PBMCs, taken from culture after CMV antigen stimulation. The receptors were gathered from a human donor in good health (CMV status not recorded). Some clones in this sample may be carry-over from other donors' samples. CDR3s include the opening cysteine and the closing phenylalanine or tryptophan. D genes are given only for firm matches. Clone size is shown for a subset of rows, as once, few, many or a class of expanded clone.

j_gene | v_gene | abundance | d_gene | CDR3aa | CDR3nt
TRBJ1-1 | TRBV27 | NA | NA | CASRQGGTEAFF | TGTGCCAGCCGGCAAGGGGGCACTGAAGCTTTCTTT
TRBJ2-3 | TRBV7-8 | many | TRBD2 | CASSLGLAGGPGTDTQYF | TGTGCCAGCAGCCTGGGACTAGCGGGGGGGCCAGGCACAGATACGCAGTATTTT
TRBJ1-3 | TRBV7-2 | many | NA | CASSLEGLLRNTIYF | TGTGCCAGCAGCTTAGAGGGATTGCTCCGGAACACCATATATTTT
TRBJ2-1 | TRBV4-2 | few | NA | CASSQRGAGKEQFF | TGTGCCAGCAGCCAACGGGGGGCAGGGAAGGAGCAGTTCTTC
TRBJ2-7 | TRBV2 | NA | TRBD2 | CASSEIAGVEYEQYF | TGTGCCAGCAGTGAAATAGCGGGAGTAGAATACGAGCAGTACTTC
TRBJ2-1 | TRBV12-3/TRBV12-4 | NA | TRBD2 | CASSRPGLAAHRRGSNEQFF | TGTGCCAGCAGTCGCCCGGGACTAGCGGCTCACAGACGGGGGTCCAATGAGCAGTTCTTC
TRBJ1-4 | TRBV7-2 | many | NA | CASSRVGSTNEKLFF | TGTGCCAGCAGTCGAGTAGGCTCAACTAATGAAAAACTGTTTTTT
TRBJ1-2 | TRBV12-3/TRBV12-4 | few | NA | CASSPPGYGYTF | TGTGCCAGCAGTCCCCCGGGTTATGGCTACACCTTC
TRBJ1-6 | TRBV27 | few | NA | CASSHASGPGPLHF | TGTGCCAGCAGCCATGCATCGGGGCCCGGGCCCCTCCACTTT
TRBJ2-7 | TRBV7-8 | few | TRBD2 | CASSLGGLTYEQYF | TGTGCCAGCAGCTTAGGGGGACTAACCTACGAGCAGTACTTC
TRBJ2-1 | TRBV3-1 | few | TRBD2 | CASSQDLAANNEQFF | TGTGCCAGCAGCCAAGATCTAGCGGCTAACAATGAGCAGTTCTTC
TRBJ2-5 | TRBV20-1 | few | NA | CSARGVGAPTGTQYF | TGCAGTGCTCGCGGGGTGGGGGCCCCAACGGGGACCCAGTACTTC
TRBJ2-7 | TRBV27 | NA | NA | CASSFGPDYEQYF | TGTGCCAGCAGTTTTGGTCCGGACTACGAGCAGTACTTC
TRBJ1-2 | TRBV7-9 | many | NA | CASGHSVLANYGYTF | TGTGCCAGCGGTCACTCGGTGTTAGCTAACTATGGCTACACCTTC
TRBJ1-1 | TRBV28 | once | NA | CASIRTGTEAFF | TGTGCCAGCATCAGGACGGGCACTGAAGCTTTCTTT
TRBJ2-7 | TRBV7-2 | many | TRBD1 | CASSKTGYEQYF | TGTGCCAGCAGCAAGACAGGGTACGAGCAGTACTTC
TRBJ2-1 | TRBV7-9 | many | TRBD2 | CASSLGSTSGIDEQFF | TGTGCCAGCAGCTTAGGTTCGACTAGCGGGATCGATGAGCAGTTCTTC
TRBJ2-7 | TRBV27 | few | NA | CASSLNPPSSYEQYF | TGTGCCAGCAGCCTAAACCCCCCGAGCAGTTACGAGCAGTACTTC
TRBJ2-3 | TRBV7-8 | many | NA | CASSLARRLTDTQYF | TGTGCCAGCAGCTTAGCCCGGCGACTCACAGATACGCAGTATTTT
TRBJ2-2 | TRBV28 | few | NA | CASSFGLVDTGELFF | TGTGCCAGCAGTTTCGGGCTGGTCGACACCGGGGAGCTGTTTTTT
TRBJ2-7 | TRBV6-2/TRBV6-3 | NA | TRBD1 | CASSNDVPGQGACEQYF | TGTGCCAGCAGTAACGACGTACCGGGACAGGGGGCCTGCGAGCAGTACTTC
TRBJ2-7 | TRBV27 | NA | TRBD1 | CASSVDRADTYEQYF | TGTGCCAGCAGTGTAGACAGGGCTGACACCTACGAGCAGTACTTC
TRBJ1-5 | TRBV20-1 | few | NA | CSARSGRGWVDQPQHF | TGCAGTGCTAGATCTGGACGGGGCTGGGTTGATCAGCCCCAGCATTTT
TRBJ1-2 | TRBV11-2 | NA | NA | CASSLVGQGHGYTF | TGTGCCAGCAGCTTAGTCGGGCAGGGCCATGGCTACACCTTC
TRBJ2-1 | TRBV19 | few | NA | CASSPESRGGLNEQFF | TGTGCCAGTAGTCCCGAGTCGCGGGGTGGACTCAATGAGCAGTTCTTC
TRBJ2-3 | TRBV11-2 | NA | NA | CASSLDTSGVDTQYF | TGTGCCAGCAGCTTAGATACCTCGGGGGTAGATACGCAGTATTTT
TRBJ2-7 | TRBV27 | NA | NA | CASSLAGQGGFYEQYF | TGTGCCAGCAGTTTGGCCGGACAGGGAGGGTTCTACGAGCAGTACTTC
TRBJ2-2 | TRBV14 | NA | NA | CATSLYVTGELFF | TGTGCCACCTCGCTCTACGTCACCGGGGAGCTGTTTTTT
TRBJ2-3 | TRBV9 | NA | TRBD1 | CASSVGQGGTDTQYF | TGTGCCAGCAGCGTGGGACAGGGGGGGACAGATACGCAGTATTTT
TRBJ2-1 | TRBV27 | NA | TRBD2 | CASSPVAGVSSYNEQFF | TGTGCCAGCAGCCCCGTAGCGGGGGTGAGCTCCTACAATGAGCAGTTCTTC
TRBJ2-2 | TRBV6-2/TRBV6-3 | many | TRBD1 | CASSFSPDRLTGELFF | TGTGCCAGCAGTTTCTCCCCGGACAGGCTAACCGGGGAGCTGTTTTTT
TRBJ1-4 | TRBV4-1 | many | TRBD1 | CASSQDRGRATNEKLFF | TGCGCCAGCAGCCAAGATAGGGGGCGGGCAACTAATGAAAAACTGTTTTTT
TRBJ2-1 | TRBV7-2 | many | NA | CASSLALRASDYNEQFF | TGTGCCAGCAGCTTAGCGCTTAGGGCTAGCGATTACAATGAGCAGTTCTTC
TRBJ1-1 | TRBV4-3 | few | TRBD1 | CASSPLLDAVGQPMNTEAFF | TGCGCCAGCAGCCCGTTGTTAGACGCAGTGGGACAGCCGATGAACACTGAAGCTTTCTTT
TRBJ2-2 | TRBV5-1 | NA | NA | CASSLEGGRSTGELFF | TGCGCCAGCAGCTTGGAGGGAGGTCGGTCGACCGGGGAGCTGTTTTTT
TRBJ2-7 | TRBV28 | NA | TRBD2 | CASSFPLTSGGDEQYF | TGTGCCAGCAGTTTCCCCCTAACTAGCGGGGGAGACGAGCAGTACTTC
TRBJ2-7 | TRBV19 | few | TRBD2 | CASSAGLAVTYEQYF | TGTGCCAGTAGTGCCGGACTAGCGGTGACCTACGAGCAGTACTTC
TRBJ1-1 | TRBV30 | few | TRBD1 | CAWSPGQGTEAFF | TGTGCCTGGAGCCCCGGACAGGGTACTGAAGCTTTCTTT